This T cell receptor beta chain is from a study of T cells in localized non-small cell lung cancer. Findings and caveats of the study: Of the top 100 tumor clones, median roughly 60 were in adjacent lung, 25 to 30 among its top 100. Those with higher blood T cell density had longer overall survival. Investigators sequenced only a single tumor region, leaving heterogeneity possible. Uninvolved adjacent lung showed higher T cell clonality than tumor.

This clone was recorded only once. Its antigen is undetermined. Trimming removed 7 bases from V and 5 bases from J, with 23 bases in between. The V gene's germline CDR1 is SGHAT and CDR2 FQNNGV. The length of the CDR3 is 16 residues. Some clones are missing from TCRdb's copy, which holds only in-frame ones; the method was immunoSEQ multiplex PCR. The sample consists of 55,000 to 75,000 clones, approximately 87% of them appearing once. Sequencing was performed on peripheral blood, taken before any cancer treatment. This TCR was recovered from a male donor older than 55 with stage III squamous cell lung carcinoma. The V and J genes are TRBV11-2 and TRBJ2-5; D is unclear. The CDR3 nucleotides are TGTGCCAGCACGATCGGCCAAATGGGGTTTCAGGAGACCCAGTACTTC. Amino acids: CASTIGQMGFQETQYF.